The rows below give T cell receptor beta chains drawn from one sample of a study of cytomegalovirus exposure and HLA in healthy donors. Here immunoSEQ multiplex PCR was the method, and the copy in TCRdb shows in-frame clones only, minus some. Of about 160,000 clones in the sample, approximately 73% were seen once. Sequencing used PBMCs. The receptors come from a man over 45 in good health and CMV-seronegative. Both conserved end residues are part of each CDR3. A D gene is named only where the DNA matches it firmly. Some rows have no size entry. The others give once, few or many, or a class for an expanded clone.

j_call clone_size v_call d_call cdr3_aa cdr3_nt
TRBJ2-7 . TRBV5-1 . CASSLLSSAYEQYF TGCGCCAGCAGCTTGCTGTCCAGTGCCTACGAGCAGTACTTC
TRBJ2-7 . TRBV27 TRBD2 CASSSLGSGENEQYF TGTGCCAGCAGTTCCCTGGGTAGCGGGGAAAACGAGCAGTACTTC
TRBJ2-7 few TRBV4-1 TRBD2 CASSQDAPLAGGSYEQYF TGCGCCAGCAGCCAAGATGCCCCCCTAGCGGGGGGCTCCTACGAGCAGTACTTC
TRBJ1-2 . TRBV10-3 . CALRTDIDYGYTF TGTGCCTTACGGACAGACATCGACTATGGCTACACCTTC
TRBJ1-2 few TRBV5-1 TRBD1 CASSWDRDYGYTF TGCGCCAGCAGCTGGGACAGAGACTATGGCTACACCTTC
TRBJ1-2 . TRBV19 . CASSVQGERFYGYTF TGTGCCAGTAGTGTACAGGGAGAGAGGTTCTATGGCTACACCTTC
TRBJ2-3 . TRBV19 TRBD1 CASSIAGQGLDTQYF TGTGCCAGTAGTATAGCAGGACAGGGTTTAGATACGCAGTATTTT
TRBJ1-1 . TRBV5-1 . CASSSGTLNTEAFF TGCGCCAGCAGCTCGGGGACTTTGAACACTGAAGCTTTCTTT
TRBJ1-1 . TRBV25-1 . CASVGEDTEAFF TGTGCCAGCGTCGGAGAGGACACTGAAGCTTTCTTT
TRBJ1-5 few TRBV19 TRBD1 CASTPRDRGGNQPQHF TGTGCCAGTACTCCACGGGACAGGGGAGGGAATCAGCCCCAGCATTTT
TRBJ1-1 . TRBV18 . CASSPPGTHSMNTEAFF TGTGCCAGCTCACCACCGGGGACACACTCCATGAACACTGAAGCTTTCTTT
TRBJ1-6 . TRBV5-4 . CASSPAPYNSPLHF TGTGCCAGCAGCCCAGCGCCCTATAATTCACCCCTCCACTTT
TRBJ1-4 . TRBV6-6 . CASSPRQAEKLFF TGTGCCAGCAGTCCCCGACAGGCCGAAAAACTGTTTTTT
TRBJ2-7 . TRBV5-6 TRBD2 CASSLWGGTSGDEQYF TGTGCCAGCAGCTTGTGGGGAGGGACTAGCGGGGATGAGCAGTACTTC
TRBJ2-5 few TRBV25-1 TRBD1 CASSFGQGLQETQYF TGTGCCAGCAGTTTCGGACAGGGGCTCCAAGAGACCCAGTACTTC
TRBJ2-7 . TRBV5-1 . CASSLDQRAYEQYF TGCGCCAGCAGCTTGGATCAACGGGCCTACGAGCAGTACTTC
TRBJ2-7 . TRBV11-2 TRBD1 CASTRFGDRGTYEQYF TGTGCCAGCACCCGATTTGGAGACAGGGGAACCTACGAGCAGTACTTC
TRBJ2-3 . TRBV6-6 . CASSYAGANTQYF TGTGCCAGCAGTTACGCGGGTGCAAATACGCAGTATTTT
TRBJ1-6 few TRBV4-1 TRBD1 CASSLPDREGSPLHF TGCGCCAGCAGCCTCCCGGACAGGGAGGGTTCACCCCTCCACTTT
TRBJ2-7 . TRBV11-2 TRBD1 CASSLVAPPGGTGYEQYF TGTGCCAGCAGCTTAGTCGCCCCCCCAGGCGGGACAGGGTACGAGCAGTACTTC
TRBJ1-2 . TRBV6-5 TRBD1 CASSYSDRGGYTF TGTGCCAGCAGTTACTCGGACAGGGGCGGCTACACCTTC
TRBJ2-3 once TRBV11-2 . CASSLDGGSTDTQYF TGTGCCAGCAGCTTAGATGGGGGGAGCACAGATACGCAGTATTTT
TRBJ1-1 . TRBV4-3 TRBD1 CASSQRGQGAAAFF TGCGCCAGCAGCCAAAGGGGACAGGGGGCTGCAGCTTTCTTT
TRBJ2-2 few TRBV4-1 TRBD1 CASSHPGQGSTGELFF TGCGCCAGCAGCCATCCGGGACAGGGGTCCACCGGGGAGCTGTTTTTT
TRBJ2-3 . TRBV2 . CASSRTLTDTQYF TGTGCCAGCAGTAGGACTCTCACAGATACGCAGTATTTT
TRBJ2-1 few TRBV7-9 TRBD2 CASSSGTSWDNEQFF TGTGCCAGCAGCTCAGGGACTAGCTGGGACAATGAGCAGTTCTTC
TRBJ2-6 . TRBV19 . CASQVVSGANVLTF TGTGCCAGCCAAGTAGTCTCTGGGGCCAACGTCCTGACTTTC
TRBJ2-5 . TRBV5-1 TRBD2 CASSLGLAGVQETQYF TGCGCCAGCAGCTTAGGACTAGCGGGGGTCCAAGAGACCCAGTACTTC
TRBJ1-6 few TRBV5-1 . CASSFSGGVNSPLHF TGCGCCAGCAGCTTCTCAGGAGGAGTTAATTCACCCCTCCACTTT
TRBJ1-2 . TRBV12-2 . CASRLALGSGRPGGYGYTF TGTGCAAGTCGCTTAGCGTTAGGGTCGGGACGGCCCGGGGGGTATGGCTACACCTTC
TRBJ1-2 . TRBV11-2 . CASSFQQGFGYTF TGTGCCAGCAGCTTCCAACAGGGATTCGGCTACACCTTC
TRBJ1-2 once TRBV4-2 . CASSQVGEGYTF TGTGCCAGCAGCCAAGTGGGAGAGGGCTACACCTTC
TRBJ1-1 . TRBV29-1 TRBD1 CSVRGQGYTEAFF TGCAGCGTTCGAGGACAGGGGTACACTGAAGCTTTCTTT
TRBJ2-7 . TRBV9 TRBD1 CASSAGTGGGFEQYF TGTGCCAGCAGCGCAGGTACAGGGGGTGGGTTCGAGCAGTACTTC
TRBJ1-1 . TRBV9 . CASSPRVGSTEAFF TGTGCCAGCAGCCCCAGGGTCGGGTCGACTGAAGCTTTCTTT
TRBJ1-4 . TRBV4-3 . CASSQEPEQGREKLFF TGCGCCAGCAGCCAAGAACCCGAGCAGGGGCGGGAAAAACTGTTTTTT
TRBJ2-5 once TRBV5-1 . CASSPAGWETQYF TGCGCCAGCAGCCCGGCGGGGTGGGAGACCCAGTACTTC
TRBJ1-3 . TRBV14 . CASMENSSGNTIYF TGTGCCAGCATGGAGAATTCCTCTGGAAACACCATATATTTT
TRBJ2-3 . TRBV28 . CASRDSGADTQYF TGTGCCAGCAGGGACAGTGGCGCAGATACGCAGTATTTT
TRBJ1-2 . TRBV19 . CASSPHRDDGYTF TGTGCCAGTAGTCCTCACAGGGATGATGGCTACACCTTC